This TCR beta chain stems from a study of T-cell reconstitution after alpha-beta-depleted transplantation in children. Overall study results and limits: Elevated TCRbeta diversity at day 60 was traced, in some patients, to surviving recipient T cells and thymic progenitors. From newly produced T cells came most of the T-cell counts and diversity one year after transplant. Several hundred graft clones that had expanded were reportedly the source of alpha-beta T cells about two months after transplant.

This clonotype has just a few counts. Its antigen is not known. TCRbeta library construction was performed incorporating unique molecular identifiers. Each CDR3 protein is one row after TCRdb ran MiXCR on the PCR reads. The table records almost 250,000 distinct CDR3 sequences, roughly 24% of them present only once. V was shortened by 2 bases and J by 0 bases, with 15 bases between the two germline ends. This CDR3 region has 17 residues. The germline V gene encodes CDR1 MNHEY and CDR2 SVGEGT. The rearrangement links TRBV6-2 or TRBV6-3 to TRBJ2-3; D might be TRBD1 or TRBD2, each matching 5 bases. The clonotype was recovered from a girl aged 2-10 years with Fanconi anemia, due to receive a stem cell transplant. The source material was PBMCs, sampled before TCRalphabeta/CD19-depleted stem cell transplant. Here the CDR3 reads CASSYGGRSTSTDTQYF. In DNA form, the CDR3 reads TGTGCCAGCAGTTACGGGGGAAGATCTACTAGCACAGATACGCAGTATTTT.